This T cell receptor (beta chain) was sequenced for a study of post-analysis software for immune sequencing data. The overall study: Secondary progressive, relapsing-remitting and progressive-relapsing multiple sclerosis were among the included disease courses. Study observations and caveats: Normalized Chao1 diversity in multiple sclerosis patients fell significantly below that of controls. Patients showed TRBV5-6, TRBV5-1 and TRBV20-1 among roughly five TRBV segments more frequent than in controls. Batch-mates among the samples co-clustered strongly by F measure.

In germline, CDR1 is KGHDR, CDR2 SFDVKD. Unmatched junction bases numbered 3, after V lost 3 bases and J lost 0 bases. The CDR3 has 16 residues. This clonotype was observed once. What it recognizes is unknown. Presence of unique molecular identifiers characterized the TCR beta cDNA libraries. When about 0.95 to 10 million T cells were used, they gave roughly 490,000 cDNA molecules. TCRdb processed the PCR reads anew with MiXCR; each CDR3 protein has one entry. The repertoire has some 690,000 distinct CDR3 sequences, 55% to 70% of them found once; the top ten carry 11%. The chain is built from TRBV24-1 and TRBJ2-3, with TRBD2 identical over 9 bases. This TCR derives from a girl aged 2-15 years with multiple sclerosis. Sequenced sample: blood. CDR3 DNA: TGTGCCACCAGTGATCCTCTAGCGGGGAGCACAGATACGCAGTATTTT. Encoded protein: CATSDPLAGSTDTQYF.